This T cell receptor (beta chain) was retrieved from a study of CD8+CD57+ T cells in acquired aplastic anemia. Across the study: Mean yield of DNA from sorted CD4+ and CD8+ cells was about 3.2 ug.

This clonotype occurred a few times. CDR3 length: 16 amino acids. Per germline, CDR1 SQVTM and CDR2 ANQGSEA. Trimming took off 0 bases at V and 4 bases at J, with 19 bases between the two ends. CDR3 and TCR beta VDJ profiling relied on a genomic DNA template. Via MiXCR, TCRdb re-called the reads, giving one row per CDR3 protein. The sample records 40,000 to 45,000 distinct CDR3 sequences, 68% being singletons. The sequence was obtained from a human donor in good health, serving as a control. The chain couples TRBV29-1 to TRBJ2-7; D is perhaps TRBD1 (7 bases). Specimen: sorted CD4+, CD8+, or CD8+CD57+ T cells (not recorded which) from PBMCs. The CDR3 DNA reads TGCAGCGTTGAAGAGGCAGGGTGGAGGGGGCTATACGAGCAGTACTTC. Its translation: CSVEEAGWRGLYEQYF.